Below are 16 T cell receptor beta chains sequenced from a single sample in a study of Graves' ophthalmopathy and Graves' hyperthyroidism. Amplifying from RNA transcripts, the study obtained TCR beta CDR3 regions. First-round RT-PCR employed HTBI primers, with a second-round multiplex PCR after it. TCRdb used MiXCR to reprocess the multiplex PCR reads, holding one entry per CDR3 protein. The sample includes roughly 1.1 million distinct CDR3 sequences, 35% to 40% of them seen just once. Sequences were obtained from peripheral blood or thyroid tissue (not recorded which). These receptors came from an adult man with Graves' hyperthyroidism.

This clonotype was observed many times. CDR3 region: CATSPHLRDRRLERYF. As DNA, the CDR3 is TGTGCCACCAGCCCCCATCTGCGGGACAGGCGGCTAGAGAGGTACTTC. The rearrangement joins TRBV15 to TRBJ2-7, with 8 bases fitting TRBD1. Germline V gene data show CDR1 as LNHNV and CDR2 as YYDKDF (reference sequence). This CDR3 comprises 16 residues. J lost 12 bases, V lost 5 bases, and 21 bases had no gene match. The variable domain in full, with the rest retrieved from reference TRBV15 and TRBJ2-7, is DAMVIQNPRYQVTQFGKPVTLSCSQTLNHNVMYWYQQKSSQAPKLLFHYYDKDFNNEADTPDNFQSRRPNTSFCFLDIRSPGLGDTAMYLCATSPHLRDRRLERYFGPGTRLTVT.

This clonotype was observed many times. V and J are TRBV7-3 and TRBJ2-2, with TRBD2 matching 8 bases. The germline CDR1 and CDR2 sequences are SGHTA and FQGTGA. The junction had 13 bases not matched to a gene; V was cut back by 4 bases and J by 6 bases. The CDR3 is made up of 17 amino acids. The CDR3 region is CASSSSSSGMLAGELFF. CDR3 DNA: TGTGCCAGCAGCTCCTCAAGTAGCGGGATGTTGGCCGGGGAGCTGTTTTTT.

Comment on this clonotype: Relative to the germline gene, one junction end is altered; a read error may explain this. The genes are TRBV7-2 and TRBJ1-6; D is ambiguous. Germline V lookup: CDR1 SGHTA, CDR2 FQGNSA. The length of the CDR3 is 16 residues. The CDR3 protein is CASSLGTVSANSPLHF. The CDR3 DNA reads TGCGCCAGCAGCTTGGGAACGGTCAGCGCTAATTCACCCCTCCACTTT.

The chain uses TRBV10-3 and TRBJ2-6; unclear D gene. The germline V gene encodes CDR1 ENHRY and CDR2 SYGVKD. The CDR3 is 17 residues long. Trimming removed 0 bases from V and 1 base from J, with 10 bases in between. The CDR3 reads CAISESHPGSGANVLTF. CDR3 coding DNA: TGTGCCATCAGTGAGTCCCATCCGGGTTCTGGGGCCAACGTCCTGACTTTC.

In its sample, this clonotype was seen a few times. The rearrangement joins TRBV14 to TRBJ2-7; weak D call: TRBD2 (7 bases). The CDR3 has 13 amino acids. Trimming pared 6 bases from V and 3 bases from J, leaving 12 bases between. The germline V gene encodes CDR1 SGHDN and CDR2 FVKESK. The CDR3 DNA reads TGTGCCAGCAGGAGCGGGACACTCTACGAGCAGTACTTC. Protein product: CASRSGTLYEQYF.

CDR3 amino acids: CSALTSGNSEQYF. The CDR3 DNA reads TGCAGTGCGCTGACTAGCGGGAACTCCGAGCAGTACTTC. The chain combines TRBV20-1 with TRBJ2-7; TRBD2 aligns across 11 bases. The CDR3 sequence is 13 residues long. The germline V gene encodes CDR1 DFQATT and CDR2 SNEGSKA (reference sequence). V gave up 6 bases and J gave up 6 bases; unmatched junction bases: 7.

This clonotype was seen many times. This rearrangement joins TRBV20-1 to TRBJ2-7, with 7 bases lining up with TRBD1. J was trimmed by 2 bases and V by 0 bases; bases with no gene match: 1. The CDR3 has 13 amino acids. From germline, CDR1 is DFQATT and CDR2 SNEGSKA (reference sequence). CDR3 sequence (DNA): TGCAGTGCTAGAGATCAGGGGGCCTACGAGCAGTACTTC. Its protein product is CSARDQGAYEQYF.

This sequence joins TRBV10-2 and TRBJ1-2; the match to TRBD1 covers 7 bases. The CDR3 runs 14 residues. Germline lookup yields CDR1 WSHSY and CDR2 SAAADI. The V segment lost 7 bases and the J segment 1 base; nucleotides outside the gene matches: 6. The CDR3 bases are TGCGCCAGCAAGAGGACAGGACTTAACTATGGCTACACCTTC. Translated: CASKRTGLNYGYTF.

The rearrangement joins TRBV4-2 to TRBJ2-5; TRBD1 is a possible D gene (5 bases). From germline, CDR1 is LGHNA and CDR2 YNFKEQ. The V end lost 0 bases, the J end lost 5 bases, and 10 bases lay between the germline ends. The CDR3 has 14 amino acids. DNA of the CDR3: TGTGCCAGCAGCCAAGATACAGGTACGGAGACCCAGTACTTC. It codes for CASSQDTGTETQYF.

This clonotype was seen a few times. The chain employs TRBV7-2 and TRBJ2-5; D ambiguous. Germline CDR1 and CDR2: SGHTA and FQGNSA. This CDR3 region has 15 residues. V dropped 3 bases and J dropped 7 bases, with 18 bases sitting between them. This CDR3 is CASSLDWQTHPTQYF. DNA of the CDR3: TGTGCCAGCAGCTTGGATTGGCAGACCCACCCGACCCAGTACTTC.

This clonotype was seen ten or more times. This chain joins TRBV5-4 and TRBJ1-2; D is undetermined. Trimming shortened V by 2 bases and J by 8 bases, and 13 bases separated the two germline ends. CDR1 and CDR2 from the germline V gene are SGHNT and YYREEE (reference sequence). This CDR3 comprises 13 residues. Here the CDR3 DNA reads TGTGCCAGCAGCTTAAAGACAAGCCGAGGCTACACCTTC. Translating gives CASSLKTSRGYTF. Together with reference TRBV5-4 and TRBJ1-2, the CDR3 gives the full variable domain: ETGVTQSPTHLIKTRGQQVTLRCSSQSGHNTVSWYQQALGQGPQFIFQYYREEENGRGNFPPRFSGLQFPNYSSELNVNALELDDSALYLCASSLKTSRGYTFGSGTRLTVV.

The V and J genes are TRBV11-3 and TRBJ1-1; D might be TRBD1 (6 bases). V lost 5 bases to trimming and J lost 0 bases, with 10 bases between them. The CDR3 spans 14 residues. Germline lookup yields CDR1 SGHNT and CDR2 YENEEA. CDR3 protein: CASSTGHLNTEAFF. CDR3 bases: TGTGCCAGCAGCACGGGACACTTGAACACTGAAGCTTTCTTT.

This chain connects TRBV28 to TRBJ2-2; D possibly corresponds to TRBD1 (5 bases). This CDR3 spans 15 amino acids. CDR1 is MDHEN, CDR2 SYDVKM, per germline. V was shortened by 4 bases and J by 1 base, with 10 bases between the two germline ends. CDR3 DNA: TGTGCCAGCAGTTACGCCCAGGGGAACACCGGGGAGCTGTTTTTT. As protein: CASSYAQGNTGELFF.

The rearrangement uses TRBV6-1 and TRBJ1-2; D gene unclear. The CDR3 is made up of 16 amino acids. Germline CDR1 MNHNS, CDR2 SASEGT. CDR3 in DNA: TGTGCTGGGCGACTGATACAGCGAAAATCTAACTATGGCTACACCTTC. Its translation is CAGRLIQRKSNYGYTF.

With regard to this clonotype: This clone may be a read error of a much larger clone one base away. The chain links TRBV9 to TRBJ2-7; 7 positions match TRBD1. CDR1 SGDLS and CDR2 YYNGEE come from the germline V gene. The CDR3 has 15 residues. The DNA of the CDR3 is TGTGCCAGCAGCGTAGACCCAGGGGGACCTTACGGGCAGTACTTC. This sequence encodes CASSVDPGGPYGQYF. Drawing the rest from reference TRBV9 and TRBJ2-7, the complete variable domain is DSGVTQTPKHLITATGQRVTLRCSPRSGDLSVYWYQQSLDQGLQFLIQYYNGEERAKGNILERFSAQQFPDLHSELNLSSLELGDSALYFCASSVDPGGPYGQYFGPGTRLTVT.

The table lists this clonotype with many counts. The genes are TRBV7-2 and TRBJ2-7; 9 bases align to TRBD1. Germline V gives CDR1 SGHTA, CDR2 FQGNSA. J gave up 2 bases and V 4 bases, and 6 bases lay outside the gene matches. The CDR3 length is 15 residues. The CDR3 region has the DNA TGTGCCAGCAGCTCGGCCGGGACAGGGACCTACGAGCAGTACTTC. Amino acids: CASSSAGTGTYEQYF.